Reported below is one TCR beta chain. The antigen is not known. The sample belongs to a study of CD4+ T cells in melanoma. Overall study results and limits: Neoantigen-specific CD4+ T cells in melanoma reportedly had diverse differentiation states.

CDR3 length: 14 amino acids. CDR1 SGHRS and CDR2 YFSETQ come from the germline V gene. Trimming stripped 6 bases from V and 3 bases from J, with 15 bases between. TCRdb's copy holds only in-frame clones and misses some; the assay was immunoSEQ multiplex PCR. The table shows about 11,000 clones, with more than 60% occurring only once. This chain connects TRBV5-1 to TRBJ2-5; D is perhaps TRBD2 (6 bases). Sequences were obtained from cells from a culture (not recorded whether cultured in vitro). The origin of this receptor is a human donor with melanoma. Here the CDR3 DNA reads TGCGCCAGCACCCTAAGCGGGCCCGAAGAGACCCAGTACTTC. Amino acids: CASTLSGPEETQYF.